These 9 T cell receptor beta chains were all obtained from the same sample, sequenced in a study of HIV-infected patients and healthy controls. Whole blood was used without fractionation, so all unsorted peripheral T cells were included. Reverse transcription used around 480 ng RNA and constant-region primers for alpha and beta. Using multiplexing indices, alpha and beta chain libraries were generated apart by chain-specific third strand synthesis. MiXCR was run by TCRdb on the 5' RACE reads, yielding one entry per CDR3 protein. This table holds around 20,000 distinct CDR3 sequences, 12% found once. The sample comprised blood. Receptors were obtained from an adult in good health.

There are many counts of this clonotype. The rearrangement links TRBV7-2 to TRBJ2-1; D is tentatively TRBD1 or TRBD2 (6 bases each). Deletions cut 1 base from V and 3 bases from J, with 13 bases between. Germline assignment: CDR1 SGHTA and CDR2 FQGNSA. There are 16 residues in the CDR3. CDR3 nucleotides: TGTGCCAGCAGCTTAGTAGGGGGGAATCTCTACAATGAGCAGTTCTTC. Translation gives CASSLVGGNLYNEQFF.

The rearrangement links TRBV6-2 or TRBV6-3 to TRBJ2-1; TRBD2 matches 7 bases. Germline-derived CDR1 and CDR2 are MNHEY and SVGEGT. V was clipped by 6 bases and J by 3 bases; unmatched bases: 11. This CDR3 has 16 amino acids. CDR3 sequence (DNA): TGTGCCAGCAGCTCCCGGGGGGTAGGCATCTACAATGAGCAGTTCTTC. This encodes CASSSRGVGIYNEQFF.

At least ten counts were recorded for this clonotype. The chain has TRBV19 and TRBJ1-1; D possibly corresponds to TRBD1 (5 bases). Germline CDR1 LNHDA, CDR2 SQIVND (reference sequence). This CDR3 is built from 13 residues. V lost 3 bases, J lost 8 bases, and 13 bases lay in between. CDR3 DNA sequence: TGTGCCAGTAGTATCGAAAGGGGAGGAGAAGCTTTCTTT. Protein product: CASSIERGGEAFF.

In its sample, this clonotype ranks as medium-sized (0.01 to 0.1%). The chain recombines TRBV4-3 with TRBJ2-3; no clear D gene. Trimming cost V 1 base and J 0 bases, with 11 bases left between them. The CDR3 consists of 16 residues. Germline lookup yields CDR1 LGHNA and CDR2 YSLEER. The CDR3 nucleotides are TGCGCCAGCAGCCAAGCTGACCCCGTCAGCACAGATACGCAGTATTTT. This gives the protein CASSQADPVSTDTQYF.

At least ten counts were recorded for this clonotype. The chain recombines TRBV14 with TRBJ1-6, with D uncertain. Trimming stripped 0 bases from V and 10 bases from J, with 13 bases between. Germline V gene sequence: CDR1 SGHDN, CDR2 FVKESK. The CDR3 length is 15 residues. The CDR3 DNA is TGTGCCAGCAGCCAAGATTTAGGGAAACCATCACCCCTCCACTTT. Translating it yields CASSQDLGKPSPLHF.

The rearrangement joins TRBV4-3 to TRBJ2-7; maybe TRBD1 (6 bases). V was trimmed by 0 bases and J by 0 bases, leaving 21 bases between them. The germline CDR1 and CDR2 sequences are LGHNA and YSLEER. CDR3 length equals 19 residues. CDR3 amino acids: CASSQDLDTGMAASYEQYF. DNA of the CDR3: TGCGCCAGCAGCCAAGATCTCGACACAGGGATGGCGGCCTCCTACGAGCAGTACTTC.

The chain is built from TRBV5-1 and TRBJ2-5, with D perhaps TRBD2 (6 bases). The ends were cut back, 2 bases at V and 3 bases at J, with 11 bases in the middle. The germline CDR1 and CDR2 sequences are SGHRS and YFSETQ. The CDR3 is 14 amino acids. CDR3 sequence: CASSFASVEETQYF. For the CDR3, the DNA is TGCGCCAGCAGCTTCGCTAGCGTAGAAGAGACCCAGTACTTC.

This clonotype was seen at least ten times. This chain links TRBV7-3 with TRBJ2-6; D gene uncertain. Trimming took 4 bases from V and 0 from J, leaving 7 bases between them. The CDR3 extends over 15 amino acids. The germline V gene has CDR1 SGHTA and CDR2 FQGTGA. Written as DNA, the CDR3 is TGTGCCAGCAGCTACACGAGCTCTGGGGCCAACGTCCTGACTTTC. Residues: CASSYTSSGANVLTF.

This clonotype was detected ten times or more. This chain uses TRBV3-1 with TRBJ2-1; 16 bases are shared with TRBD2. Unmatched junction bases numbered 2, after V lost 3 bases and J lost 9 bases. The CDR3 has 15 residues. The germline V gene encodes CDR1 LGHDT and CDR2 YNNKEL (reference sequence). In DNA, the CDR3 is TGTGCCAGCAGCCAGGGACTAGCGGGGGGGCGTGAGCAGTTCTTC. This gives the protein CASSQGLAGGREQFF.